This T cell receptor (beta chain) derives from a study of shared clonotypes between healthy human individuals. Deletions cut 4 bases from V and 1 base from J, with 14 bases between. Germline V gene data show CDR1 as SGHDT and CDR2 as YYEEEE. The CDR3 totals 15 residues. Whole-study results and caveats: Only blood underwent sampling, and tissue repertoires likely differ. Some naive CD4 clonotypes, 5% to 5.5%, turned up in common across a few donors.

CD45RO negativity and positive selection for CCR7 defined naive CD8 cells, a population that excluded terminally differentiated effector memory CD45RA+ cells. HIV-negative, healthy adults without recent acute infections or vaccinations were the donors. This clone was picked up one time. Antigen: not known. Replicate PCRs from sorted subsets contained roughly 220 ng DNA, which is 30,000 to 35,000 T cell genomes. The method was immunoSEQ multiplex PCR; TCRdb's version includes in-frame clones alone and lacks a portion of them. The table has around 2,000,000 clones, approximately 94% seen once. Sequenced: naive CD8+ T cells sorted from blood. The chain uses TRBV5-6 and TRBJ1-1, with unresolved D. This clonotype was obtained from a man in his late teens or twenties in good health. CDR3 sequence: CASSPTGEGNTEAFF. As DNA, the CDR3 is TGTGCCAGCAGCCCAACGGGCGAGGGGAACACTGAAGCTTTCTTT.